Given below is one T cell receptor beta chain in context. J lost 0 bases, V lost 4 bases, and 11 bases had no gene match. The CDR3 contains 18 residues. Germline V gene lookup returns CDR1 MDHEN and CDR2 SYDVKM. The protocol was immunoSEQ multiplex PCR, while the TCRdb copy is restricted to in-frame clones and leaves out a portion. The table has approximately 150,000 clones, around 80% seen once; the top ten hold 4.5% to 7.5%. The data are from a study of blood T cell repertoires in COVID-19. The sample comprised PBMCs or T cells enriched from blood (not recorded which). The rearrangement joins TRBV28 to TRBJ2-3; 9 positions match TRBD1. This receptor was obtained from a man in his forties or fifties who had recovered from COVID-19. The CDR3 loop reads CASSSSDRGRMSTDTQYF. CDR3 DNA sequence: TGTGCCAGCAGTTCCTCGGACAGGGGCAGGATGAGCACAGATACGCAGTATTTT.